This T cell receptor beta chain is drawn from a study of blood T cell repertoires in COVID-19. The wider study: Samples came from the United States, Italy and Spain, spanning acute and convalescent COVID-19.

Losses at the gene ends were 5 bases for V and 3 bases for J; bases not matched to a gene: 17. The V gene's germline CDR1 is SGDLS and CDR2 YYNGEE. This CDR3 spans 17 amino acids. Those enrolled, adults aged roughly 18 to 90 years, came from about two dozen US areas. Cohorts were based on clinical histories the participants reported. Recovery meant two consecutive negative NP/OP PCR tests, professional clearance, or resolved symptoms. The table came from immunoSEQ multiplex PCR; TCRdb's copy has only in-frame clones and leaves some out. The profile covers around 130,000 clones, with 80% to 85% appearing a single time and 15% to 20% taken by the ten largest.

The clonotype originates from a man aged 25-45 years who had recovered from COVID-19. Sequencing was performed on PBMCs or T cells enriched from blood (not recorded which). This sequence joins TRBV9 and TRBJ2-7; TRBD1 matches 7 bases. Here the CDR3 DNA reads TGTGCCAGCAGTCCAGACCCTACAGGGGTGAGAGGCTACGAGCAGTACTTC. It encodes CASSPDPTGVRGYEQYF.